The rows below give T cell receptor beta chains drawn from one sample of a study of OX40 agonist ivuxolimab in advanced cancers. The table came from immunoSEQ multiplex PCR; TCRdb's copy has only in-frame clones and leaves some out. In the table there are roughly 87,000 clones, roughly 90% of which are singletons. Sample: CD4+ or CD8+ T cells sorted from blood, taken in a trial of the OX40 agonist ivuxolimab. The receptors here all came from an adult with an advanced solid tumor such as melanoma, head and neck, liver or kidney cancer. The CDR3 runs from the conserved cysteine through the conserved F or W. The D gene is left open where the match is weak.

v_gene	j_gene	d_gene	CDR3aa
TRBV5-1	TRBJ1-5	TRBD1	CASSNGQGGEPQHF
TRBV27	TRBJ1-2	.	CASSSSMGGYTF
TRBV19	TRBJ1-5	TRBD1	CASSIHGQGSVQPQHF
TRBV5-1	TRBJ2-1	TRBD2	CASGSLAGGLNEQFF
TRBV7-9	TRBJ2-3	.	CASSLDGTDTQYF
TRBV19	TRBJ1-1	TRBD1	CASSAHRGGNTEAFF
TRBV5-1	TRBJ2-2	.	CASSLARINAGELFF
TRBV4-3	TRBJ2-3	.	CASSQEGGGTQYF
TRBV5-6	TRBJ1-2	TRBD1	CASSLHRRGHIYGYTF
TRBV28	TRBJ2-7	.	CASSHPDSYEQYF
TRBV2	TRBJ1-2	TRBD1	CARDRVGYGYTF
TRBV5-1	TRBJ2-5	.	CASSLMEGLETQYF
TRBV5-1	TRBJ1-2	.	CASSKGSGLRLDYGYTF
TRBV14	TRBJ2-5	TRBD2	CASSQARGAAETQYF
TRBV30	TRBJ1-5	.	CAWSGQNNQPQHF
TRBV9	TRBJ2-3	.	CASSPGSTDTQYF
TRBV5-1	TRBJ1-1	.	CASSLEGSGGTEAFF